This TCR beta chain was identified during a study of T cell repertoires in cytomegalovirus infection. Study-wide context: Public TCR beta signatures marked donors with CMV infection and the matching HLA.

In TCRdb, the reads were re-called with MiXCR into one record per CDR3 protein. The sample contains 310,000 or so distinct CDR3 sequences, about 9.1% of which appear only once. General observations from the study: In two of eight donors, the top clonotype was HLA-C-restricted CMV-specific.

Germline CDR1 is DFQATT and CDR2 is SNEGSKA (reference sequence). The CDR3 runs 16 residues. V gave up 0 bases and J gave up 0 bases; unmatched junction bases: 4. This clonotype has at least ten counts. The antigen is undetermined. Sequencing input: PBMCs. This TCR was sampled from a human donor in good health (CMV status not recorded). Some clones in this sample may be carry-over from other donors' samples. V usage is TRBV20-1 and J usage is TRBJ2-2; 7 bases line up with TRBD2. This CDR3 is CSARDWGGANTGELFF. As DNA, the CDR3 is TGCAGTGCTAGAGATTGGGGGGGAGCGAACACCGGGGAGCTGTTTTTT.